The 9 T cell receptor beta chains below all came from one sample that was sequenced in a study of blood T cell repertoires in COVID-19. Using immunoSEQ multiplex PCR, the repertoire was profiled, and TCRdb retains in-frame clones only, with some absent. The table has tens of thousands of clones, roughly four fifths seen once; the top ten hold less than 45%. Specimen: peripheral blood. These receptors were collected from a man aged 65-85 years with acute or convalescent COVID-19.

The chain combines TRBV7-9 with TRBJ2-3, with D uncertain. Germline V gives CDR1 SEHNR, CDR2 FQNEAQ (reference sequence). V was clipped by 1 base and J by 2 bases, with 13 bases between them. CDR3 length equals 16 residues. CDR3 DNA: TGTGCCAGCAGCTTAGGTACGGGTGCCCTCACAGATACGCAGTATTTT. Amino acids: CASSLGTGALTDTQYF.

This clone was recorded a few times. The J gene is TRBJ1-5, the V gene TRBV27, with a possible D match to TRBD1 (6 bases). Germline CDR1 MNHEY, CDR2 SMNVEV (reference sequence). The germline V and J ends were trimmed by 0 bases and 4 bases, with 13 bases remaining between them. The CDR3 runs 16 residues. CDR3 loop: CASSLSAGEYNQPQHF. The DNA for the CDR3 is TGTGCCAGCAGTTTATCCGCAGGGGAGTATAATCAGCCCCAGCATTTT.

The genes are TRBV28 and TRBJ1-2; 9 bases are a match to TRBD1. The junction had 5 bases not matched to a gene; V was cut back by 5 bases and J by 1 base. Germline V lookup: CDR1 MDHEN, CDR2 SYDVKM. This CDR3 spans 15 amino acids. The CDR3 bases are TGTGCCAGCAGTGGAACAGGGGGCTTTAACTATGGCTACACCTTC. The encoded protein is CASSGTGGFNYGYTF.

The chain links TRBV7-3 to TRBJ2-3; 14 nucleotides agree with TRBD2. J was trimmed by 11 bases and V by 5 bases; bases with no gene match: 6. CDR3 size: 14 residues. CDR1 is SGHTA, CDR2 FQGTGA, per germline. The CDR3 loop is CASSLGTSGSMQYF. CDR3 sequence (DNA): TGTGCCAGCAGCCTCGGGACTAGCGGGAGTATGCAGTATTTT.

This clone was recorded a few times. The chain employs TRBV7-9 and TRBJ2-7, with 7 bases identical to TRBD1. Germline V gene data show CDR1 as SEHNR and CDR2 as FQNEAQ (reference sequence). The trim removed 6 bases at V and 3 bases at J, leaving 14 bases unmatched. The CDR3 totals 16 residues. CDR3: CASRPGGRVGIYEQYF. CDR3 DNA: TGTGCCAGCAGACCAGGGGGTCGCGTGGGGATCTACGAGCAGTACTTC.

The chain combines TRBV11-2 with TRBJ2-3; D not resolved. V was trimmed by 4 bases and J by 0 bases, leaving 8 bases between them. Germline CDR1 reads SGHAT; CDR2 reads FQNNGV. CDR3 length: 14 residues. The CDR3 protein is CASSSLTSTDTQYF. For the CDR3, the DNA is TGTGCCAGCAGCTCTTTAACTAGCACAGATACGCAGTATTTT.

The gene calls are TRBV7-8 and TRBJ1-5; D is unresolved. The CDR3 length is 14 residues. Germline V lookup: CDR1 SGHVS, CDR2 FQNEAQ. V was trimmed by 2 bases and J by 3 bases, leaving 8 bases between them. The CDR3 sequence: CASSLWADNQPQHF. The CDR3 DNA reads as TGTGCCAGCAGCTTATGGGCCGACAATCAGCCCCAGCATTTT.

This clone was picked up one time. The chain has TRBV5-1 and TRBJ2-7, with D perhaps TRBD1 (5 bases). This CDR3 has 15 amino acids. Germline CDR1 reads SGHRS; CDR2 reads YFSETQ. V was pared by 0 bases and J by 2 bases, with 12 bases between. CDR3 coding DNA: TGCGCCAGCAGCTTGGCCACGGGCAGGGCCTACGAGCAGTACTTC. Residues: CASSLATGRAYEQYF.

This chain links TRBV19 with TRBJ2-5; D is ambiguous. The CDR3 is made up of 12 amino acids. The germline gives CDR1 LNHDA, CDR2 SQIVND (reference sequence). Trimming removed 4 bases from V and 5 bases from J, with 8 bases in between. CDR3 protein: CASSSGLETQYF. CDR3 coding DNA: TGTGCCAGTAGTAGTGGGCTCGAGACCCAGTACTTC.